Below are 27 T cell receptor beta chains sequenced from a single sample in a study of T-cell reconstitution after alpha-beta-depleted transplantation in children. Molecular barcoding with unique molecular identifiers was used for the TCRbeta library. TCRdb ran MiXCR on the PCR reads and lists one entry per CDR3 protein. Among fewer than 700,000 distinct CDR3 sequences, 10% to 15% were seen once, and the ten largest hold 2.2%. The sequenced sample was PBMCs, mostly from graft donor cells, obtained 360 days after TCRalphabeta/CD19-depleted stem cell transplant. The receptors derive from a male patient aged 10 to 17 who had a stem cell transplant for acute myeloid leukemia, so the T cells may come from the graft donor.

This clonotype was counted a few times. The chain is built from TRBV18 and TRBJ2-7, with D possibly matching TRBD1 (5 bases). The CDR3 extends over 13 amino acids. The germline gives CDR1 KGHSH, CDR2 LQKENI. The V and J ends lost 3 bases and 4 bases respectively, with 10 bases between them. The CDR3 is CASSPFRQYEQYF. The CDR3 coding sequence is TGTGCCAGCTCACCCTTTAGACAGTACGAGCAGTACTTC.

This clonotype has just a few counts. The chain uses TRBV5-1 and TRBJ2-1, with 11 positions matching TRBD2. In germline, CDR1 is SGHRS, CDR2 YFSETQ. This CDR3 spans 17 amino acids. V lost 4 bases and J lost 0; bases outside the gene matches: 6. CDR3 region: CASSAGTSGSSYNEQFF. As DNA, the CDR3 is TGCGCCAGCAGCGCGGGGACTAGCGGAAGCTCCTACAATGAGCAGTTCTTC.

V usage is TRBV28 and J usage is TRBJ2-5, with D perhaps TRBD2 (5 bases). Germline V gene lookup returns CDR1 MDHEN and CDR2 SYDVKM. V gave up 8 bases and J gave up 0 bases, with 16 bases separating them. CDR3 length: 15 residues. CDR3 sequence reads: CASRPVRRYQETQYF. CDR3 nucleotides: TGTGCCAGCCGCCCGGTACGGAGGTACCAAGAGACCCAGTACTTC.

The CDR3 protein is CASSLMGGPQETQYF. DNA for the CDR3: TGCGCCAGCAGCTTGATGGGGGGCCCCCAAGAGACCCAGTACTTC. V gene TRBV5-1 combines with J gene TRBJ2-5, with D perhaps assigned TRBD1 or TRBD2 (6 bases each). Trimming stripped 1 base from V and 1 base from J, with 11 bases between. Germline-derived CDR1 and CDR2 are SGHRS and YFSETQ. The CDR3 runs to 15 residues.

The rearrangement joins TRBV21-1 to TRBJ1-2; the listed D gene, TRBD1, was not tested against the DNA. TRBV21-1 is a recognized pseudogene. The CDR3 sequence is 15 residues long. CDR3 coding DNA: TGTGCCAGCAGCAAAGTAGGGGGGATCGGCTATGGCTACACCTTC. Translation: CASSKVGGIGYGYTF.

The CDR3 loop reads CSAGDWSGDTQYF. The DNA for the CDR3 is TGCAGTGCGGGGGACTGGTCCGGAGATACGCAGTATTTT. The chain recombines TRBV20-1 with TRBJ2-3; D possibly corresponds to TRBD2 (6 bases). This CDR3 region has 13 residues. Germline V gene lookup returns CDR1 DFQATT and CDR2 SNEGSKA (reference sequence). V shed 6 bases and J shed 5 bases, with 15 bases lying between them.

This clonotype was seen more than once but under ten times. The rearrangement links TRBV7-8 to TRBJ2-1; TRBD2 matches 9 bases. The J segment lost 6 bases and the V segment lost 3 bases, leaving 6 bases of the junction unmatched. Germline V gives CDR1 SGHVS, CDR2 FQNEAQ. The CDR3 length is 15 residues. DNA of the CDR3: TGTGCCAGCAGCTTTTTAGCGGGAGCGGGCAATGAGCAGTTCTTC. It codes for CASSFLAGAGNEQFF. Supplemented by reference TRBV7-8 and TRBJ2-1, the full variable domain reads GAGVSQSPRYKVAKRGQDVALRCDPISGHVSLFWYQQALGQGPEFLTYFQNEAQLDKSGLPSDRFFAERPEGSVSTLKIQRTQQEDSAVYLCASSFLAGAGNEQFFGPGTRLTVL.

The J gene is TRBJ2-5, the V gene TRBV5-1; D is tentatively TRBD1 or TRBD2 (5 bases each). The V gene's germline CDR1 is SGHRS and CDR2 YFSETQ. With 7 bases removed from V and 0 bases from J, the gap between germline ends came to 10 bases. The CDR3 loop spans 13 amino acids. CDR3 amino acids: CASSEGYQETQYF. CDR3 DNA sequence: TGCGCCAGCTCCGAGGGGTACCAAGAGACCCAGTACTTC.

This clonotype was seen at least ten times. V is TRBV15 and J is TRBJ2-1, with D maybe TRBD2 (6 bases). Trimming shortened V by 0 bases and J by 5 bases, and 11 bases separated the two germline ends. CDR1 and CDR2 (germline): LNHNV, YYDKDF (reference sequence). The CDR3 runs to 15 residues. CDR3 in amino acids: CATSRDVSGDNEQFF. Written as DNA, the CDR3 is TGTGCCACCAGCAGAGATGTTTCGGGAGACAATGAGCAGTTCTTC.

This clonotype was counted only a few times. The chain employs TRBV20-1 and TRBJ2-5, with D possibly TRBD1 on 5 matching bases. V was pared by 6 bases and J by 3 bases, with 8 bases between. This CDR3 has 11 amino acids. Germline V gene data show CDR1 as DFQATT and CDR2 as SNEGSKA (reference sequence). CDR3 sequence reads: CSAPREETQYF. CDR3 DNA: TGCAGTGCACCCAGGGAAGAGACCCAGTACTTC.

This clonotype has a handful of counts. The chain couples TRBV14 to TRBJ2-2; D ambiguous. CDR1 is SGHDN and CDR2 is FVKESK in the germline V gene. The V end lost 4 bases, the J end lost 0 bases, and 9 bases lay between the germline ends. The CDR3 totals 15 residues. The CDR3 nucleotides read TGTGCCAGCAGCCCCTGGGCATCGAACACCGGGGAGCTGTTTTTT. It encodes CASSPWASNTGELFF.

The rearrangement links TRBV4-2 to TRBJ2-6, with D tentatively TRBD1 (6 bases). The CDR3 is 17 amino acids. The germline CDR1 and CDR2 sequences are LGHNA and YNFKEQ. The V and J ends lost 3 bases and 0 bases respectively, with 12 bases between them. The CDR3 sequence: CASSQVGHHSGANVLTF. CDR3 in DNA: TGTGCCAGCAGCCAGGTGGGACATCACTCTGGGGCCAACGTCCTGACTTTC.

Worth noting for this clonotype: Given a much more abundant clone one base away, this may be a read error. V usage is TRBV28 and J usage is TRBJ1-6; a possible D gene is TRBD1 (5 bases). Germline V gene data show CDR1 as MDHEN and CDR2 as SYDVKM. V was trimmed by 8 bases and J by 14 bases, leaving 16 bases between them. The CDR3 spans 12 residues. In nucleotides, the CDR3 is TGTGCCAGCGGCCACAGGACCCCGACCCTCCACTTT. Translation: CASGHRTPTLHF.

J is TRBJ1-1 and V is TRBV28, with TRBD1 as a possible D gene (6 bases). The V end was cut by 3 bases, the J end by 12 bases, with 17 bases between. Germline V gene data show CDR1 as MDHEN and CDR2 as SYDVKM. This CDR3 has 13 residues. CDR3 DNA: TGTGCCAGCAGTTTTGAACGGTGGGGGCGGACTTTCTTT. This codes for CASSFERWGRTFF.

The chain uses TRBV20-1 and TRBJ2-3; 9 nucleotides match TRBD2. The CDR3 runs to 16 residues. Germline V gene sequence: CDR1 DFQATT, CDR2 SNEGSKA (reference sequence). V lost 3 bases and J lost 2; bases outside the gene matches: 9. The CDR3 DNA reads TGCAGTGCTAGTGGGCCCCTAGCGGGGTTCACAGATACGCAGTATTTT. As protein: CSASGPLAGFTDTQYF.

The V and J genes are TRBV30 and TRBJ2-4; D is unresolved. Looked up from germline, CDR1 is GTSNPN and CDR2 is SVGIG (reference sequence). The CDR3 consists of 11 residues. The V end lost 4 bases, the J end lost 2 bases, and 3 bases lay between the germline ends. CDR3 DNA: TGTGCCTGGAACTCCAAAAACATTCAGTACTTC. Translating it yields CAWNSKNIQYF.

This chain uses TRBV3-1 with TRBJ1-5; D is unresolved. Germline V CDR1 and CDR2: LGHDT, YNNKEL (reference sequence). Deletions cut 3 bases from V and 1 base from J, with 7 bases between. CDR3 length: 14 residues. CDR3 coding DNA: TGTGCCAGCAGCCAGACACAGAGCAATCAGCCCCAGCATTTT. Protein sequence: CASSQTQSNQPQHF.

The J gene is TRBJ1-5, the V gene TRBV12-3 or TRBV12-4; 7 positions match TRBD1. The V and J ends lost 5 bases and 0 bases, in that order; junction bases with no gene match: 10. This CDR3 is 17 amino acids long. CDR3 bases: TGTGCCAGCAGTCCCCGGGACAGAGAGTATAGCAATCAGCCCCAGCATTTT. Its protein product is CASSPRDREYSNQPQHF.

This chain uses TRBV29-1 with TRBJ2-1; D possibly corresponds to TRBD2 (5 bases). The V gene lost 4 bases and the J gene lost 8 bases, with 12 bases spanning the gap. Germline CDR1 is SQVTM and CDR2 is ANQGSEA. This CDR3 comprises 12 residues. The CDR3 bases are TGCAGCGTTGGGACTCCTGTTCATGAGCAGTTCTTC. Translation gives CSVGTPVHEQFF.

This clonotype was found a few times. V gene TRBV7-9 combines with J gene TRBJ1-6; 7 nucleotides line up with TRBD1. CDR3 size: 15 residues. V lost 6 bases to trimming and J lost 12 bases; unmatched junction nucleotides: 14. The V gene's germline CDR1 is SEHNR and CDR2 FQNEAQ (reference sequence). The CDR3: CASRLTGTVGEPLHF. DNA of the CDR3: TGTGCCAGCAGACTAACCGGGACAGTAGGAGAACCCCTCCACTTT.

A few counts support this clonotype. The V call is TRBV24-1, the J call TRBJ2-1; 9 nucleotides align to TRBD1. The germline V gene encodes CDR1 KGHDR and CDR2 SFDVKD. The length of the CDR3 is 17 residues. The V gene end was trimmed by 2 bases and the J gene end by 3 bases; junction bases not matched to a gene: 7. CDR3 loop: CATSDWPGQGFYNEQFF. CDR3 nucleotides: TGTGCCACCAGTGATTGGCCGGGACAGGGTTTCTACAATGAGCAGTTCTTC.

This clonotype was seen a handful of times. CDR3 region: CASSIDLGLTEQFF. CDR3 DNA: TGTGCCAGTAGTATAGATCTCGGACTAACTGAGCAGTTCTTC. The chain employs TRBV19 and TRBJ2-1, with a weak D call TRBD2 (6 bases). V shed 0 bases and J shed 9 bases, with 12 bases lying between them. The length of the CDR3 is 14 residues. The germline gives CDR1 LNHDA, CDR2 SQIVND (reference sequence). The whole variable domain, filled in from reference TRBV19 and TRBJ2-1, reads DGGITQSPKYLFRKEGQNVTLSCEQNLNHDAMYWYRQDPGQGLRLIYYSQIVNDFQKGDIAEGYSVSREKKESFPLTVTSAQKNPTAFYLCASSIDLGLTEQFFGPGTRLTVL.

This clonotype was observed a few times. The V gene is TRBV29-1, the J gene TRBJ2-2, with 12 bases that match TRBD1. The germline CDR1 and CDR2 sequences are SQVTM and ANQGSEA. This CDR3 comprises 14 residues. V trimming: 7 bases; J trimming: 6 bases; junction bases outside the gene matches: 6. CDR3 region: CSAGTGGRAGELFF. The CDR3 DNA is TGCAGCGCTGGGACAGGGGGCCGGGCCGGGGAGCTGTTTTTT.

This clonotype was detected many times. The rearrangement joins TRBV25-1 to TRBJ2-1; D may correspond to TRBD1 or TRBD2 (5 bases each). Per germline, CDR1 MGHDK and CDR2 SYGVNS. The CDR3 totals 16 residues. V gave up 9 bases and J gave up 6 bases, with 24 bases separating them. The DNA for the CDR3 is TGTGCCAGTTCCCTCACGGGGCTTCAGGGCTCCAATGAGCAGTTCTTC. Its protein is CASSLTGLQGSNEQFF.

This rearrangement joins TRBV10-3 to TRBJ2-7; D might be TRBD2 (5 bases). V was pared by 6 bases and J by 0 bases, with 12 bases between. The CDR3 consists of 14 residues. Germline V gene lookup returns CDR1 ENHRY and CDR2 SYGVKD. CDR3 DNA sequence: TGTGCCATCAGACCCGGACGGGACTCCTACGAGCAGTACTTC. Translating it yields CAIRPGRDSYEQYF.

The chain carries TRBV7-2 and TRBJ2-7, with 9 bases fitting TRBD2. Per germline, CDR1 SGHTA and CDR2 FQGNSA. The CDR3 loop spans 17 amino acids. Trimming removed 2 bases from V and 1 base from J; junction bases left unmatched: 9. In DNA, the CDR3 is TGTGCCAGCAGCTTAATAGGCCTTAGCGGGAGATCCTACGAGCAGTACTTC. Protein product: CASSLIGLSGRSYEQYF.

A few counts support this clonotype. The chain joins TRBV10-3 to TRBJ2-7; no clear D gene. Germline CDR1 is ENHRY and CDR2 is SYGVKD. V was trimmed by 2 bases and J by 5 bases, leaving 4 bases between them. This CDR3 region has 11 residues. The CDR3 DNA follows: TGTGCCATCAGTGAGATCCACGAGCAGTACTTC. It yields the protein CAISEIHEQYF.